This is a list of T cell receptor beta chains from one sample in a study of OX40 agonist ivuxolimab in advanced cancers. The protocol was immunoSEQ multiplex PCR, while the TCRdb copy is restricted to in-frame clones and leaves out a portion. The data contain about 48,000 clones, roughly 90% of them singletons. The specimen was CD4+ or CD8+ T cells sorted from blood, collected in a trial of the OX40 agonist ivuxolimab. The receptor set was obtained from an adult with an advanced solid tumor such as melanoma, head and neck, liver or kidney cancer. Both conserved end residues are part of each CDR3. A D gene is named only where the DNA matches it firmly. Expanded clones get a size class; other rows say once, few or many, or leave the size out.

D: NA
size: NA
V: TRBV7-2
J: TRBJ2-3
CDR3: CASSLTGFGLADTQYF
DNA: TGTGCCAGCAGCTTAACGGGTTTTGGTCTCGCAGATACGCAGTATTTT

D: NA
size: NA
V: TRBV19
J: TRBJ2-3
CDR3: CASSIGGSGASTDTQYF
DNA: TGTGCCAGTAGTATAGGGGGTAGCGGTGCTAGCACAGATACGCAGTATTTT

D: TRBD1
size: NA
V: TRBV5-5
J: TRBJ2-1
CDR3: CASSGGQGDDEQFF
DNA: TGTGCCAGCAGCGGGGGACAGGGGGACGATGAGCAGTTCTTC

D: NA
size: NA
V: TRBV29-1
J: TRBJ1-4
CDR3: CSVEDKESGNEKLFF
DNA: TGCAGCGTTGAAGATAAGGAGTCAGGGAATGAAAAACTGTTTTTT

D: NA
size: NA
V: TRBV28
J: TRBJ2-1
CDR3: CASSLNEQFF
DNA: TGTGCCAGCAGCCTCAATGAGCAGTTCTTC

D: NA
size: NA
V: TRBV29-1
J: TRBJ2-2
CDR3: CSVLNTGELFF
DNA: TGCAGCGTTCTGAACACCGGGGAGCTGTTTTTT

D: TRBD2
size: NA
V: TRBV29-1
J: TRBJ2-5
CDR3: CSVEGTSGGPQETQYF
DNA: TGCAGCGTTGAAGGGACTAGCGGGGGTCCTCAAGAGACCCAGTACTTC

D: NA
size: NA
V: TRBV29-1
J: TRBJ2-2
CDR3: CSVGPDTYTGELFF
DNA: TGCAGCGTTGGACCGGACACCTACACCGGGGAGCTGTTTTTT

D: NA
size: NA
V: TRBV27
J: TRBJ1-1
CDR3: CASSPFGGRMNTEAFF
DNA: TGTGCCAGCAGTCCCTTTGGGGGACGCATGAACACTGAAGCTTTCTTT

D: TRBD2
size: NA
V: TRBV4-3
J: TRBJ2-1
CDR3: CASSQDPAGGPYNEQFF
DNA: TGCGCCAGCAGCCAAGATCCGGCGGGGGGGCCGTACAATGAGCAGTTCTTC

D: NA
size: NA
V: TRBV2
J: TRBJ2-7
CDR3: CASRKVEVLSYEQYF
DNA: TGTGCCAGCAGAAAAGTAGAGGTACTCTCCTACGAGCAGTACTTC

D: TRBD1
size: NA
V: TRBV2
J: TRBJ2-5
CDR3: CASSEALGQGRETQYF
DNA: TGTGCCAGCAGTGAAGCTTTGGGACAGGGCCGAGAGACCCAGTACTTC

D: NA
size: few
V: TRBV27
J: TRBJ2-6
CDR3: CASSLQGVGGANVLTF
DNA: TGTGCCAGCAGTTTACAAGGGGTTGGCGGGGCCAACGTCCTGACTTTC

D: NA
size: NA
V: TRBV27
J: TRBJ1-3
CDR3: CASLGGGNTIYF
DNA: TGTGCCAGCCTGGGGGGTGGAAACACCATATATTTT

D: NA
size: NA
V: TRBV4-1
J: TRBJ1-1
CDR3: CASSQDGGWGTEAFF
DNA: TGCGCCAGCAGCCAAGATGGGGGTTGGGGCACTGAAGCTTTCTTT

D: NA
size: NA
V: TRBV30
J: TRBJ2-1
CDR3: CAWSTGYEQFF
DNA: TGTGCCTGGAGCACAGGGTATGAGCAGTTCTTC

D: TRBD1
size: NA
V: TRBV19
J: TRBJ2-7
CDR3: CASSAGTGSYEQYF
DNA: TGTGCCAGTAGTGCGGGGACAGGCTCCTACGAGCAGTACTTC

D: NA
size: NA
V: TRBV5-1
J: TRBJ2-1
CDR3: CASSLLVDEQFF
DNA: TGCGCCAGCAGCTTGTTAGTCGATGAGCAGTTCTTC

D: NA
size: NA
V: TRBV28
J: TRBJ1-1
CDR3: CASTELNTEAFF
DNA: TGTGCCAGCACAGAGCTGAACACTGAAGCTTTCTTT

D: NA
size: once
V: TRBV19
J: TRBJ1-2
CDR3: CASISSLGYTF
DNA: TGTGCCAGTATTAGCAGTCTTGGCTACACCTTC

D: NA
size: few
V: TRBV27
J: TRBJ1-2
CDR3: CASSSQGYGYTF
DNA: TGTGCCAGCAGCTCACAGGGATATGGCTACACCTTC

D: NA
size: NA
V: TRBV19
J: TRBJ2-1
CDR3: CASSIDGNYNEQFF
DNA: TGTGCCAGTAGTATAGATGGTAATTACAATGAGCAGTTCTTC

D: NA
size: NA
V: TRBV6-4
J: TRBJ2-1
CDR3: CASSDSARNEQFF
DNA: TGTGCCAGCAGTGACTCAGCAAGAAATGAGCAGTTCTTC

D: TRBD1
size: NA
V: TRBV30
J: TRBJ1-6
CDR3: CAWATGTGASPLHF
DNA: TGTGCCTGGGCCACCGGGACAGGGGCCTCACCCCTCCACTTT

D: TRBD1
size: NA
V: TRBV6-4
J: TRBJ2-2
CDR3: CASSRGPTGELFF
DNA: TGTGCCAGCAGCAGGGGGCCCACCGGGGAGCTGTTTTTT

D: NA
size: NA
V: TRBV9
J: TRBJ1-5
CDR3: CASSAGEGVSNQPQHF
DNA: TGTGCCAGCAGCGCCGGGGAAGGGGTTAGCAATCAGCCCCAGCATTTT

D: NA
size: NA
V: TRBV11-1
J: TRBJ2-7
CDR3: CASSLTDYEQYF
DNA: TGTGCCAGCAGCTTAACTGACTACGAGCAGTACTTC

D: NA
size: NA
V: TRBV6-5
J: TRBJ2-1
CDR3: CASSYSQANEQFF
DNA: TGTGCCAGCAGTTACTCCCAGGCCAATGAGCAGTTCTTC

D: NA
size: once
V: TRBV4-1
J: TRBJ1-1
CDR3: CASAGAENMNTEAFF
DNA: TGCGCCAGCGCTGGGGCAGAAAACATGAACACTGAAGCTTTCTTT

D: NA
size: NA
V: TRBV4-1
J: TRBJ2-5
CDR3: CASSQDSGTLVGETQYF
DNA: TGCGCCAGCAGCCAAGATTCAGGGACACTGGTTGGAGAGACCCAGTACTTC

D: NA
size: NA
V: TRBV27
J: TRBJ2-7
CDR3: CASSLSLAHEQYF
DNA: TGTGCCAGCAGTTTATCCCTAGCCCACGAGCAGTACTTC

D: NA
size: NA
V: TRBV27
J: TRBJ2-1
CDR3: CASSSNNEQFF
DNA: TGTGCCAGCAGTTCCAACAATGAGCAGTTCTTC

D: TRBD2
size: NA
V: TRBV10-1
J: TRBJ2-3
CDR3: CASSEPAGGLGDTQYF
DNA: TGCGCCAGCAGTGAGCCAGCGGGGGGGCTAGGGGATACGCAGTATTTT

D: NA
size: NA
V: TRBV7-2
J: TRBJ2-1
CDR3: CASSLLLGPYNEQFF
DNA: TGTGCCAGCAGCTTACTCCTGGGTCCCTACAATGAGCAGTTCTTC

D: TRBD1
size: once
V: TRBV19
J: TRBJ1-1
CDR3: CASSTRQGPAEAFF
DNA: TGTGCCAGTAGTACCAGACAGGGTCCTGCTGAAGCTTTCTTT

D: NA
size: NA
V: TRBV10-1
J: TRBJ1-3
CDR3: CASSHGTSGNTIYF
DNA: TGCGCCAGCAGCCACGGGACCTCTGGAAACACCATATATTTT

D: NA
size: NA
V: TRBV27
J: TRBJ2-7
CDR3: CASSLKGMYEQYF
DNA: TGTGCCAGCAGTTTAAAGGGGATGTACGAGCAGTACTTC

D: NA
size: NA
V: TRBV19
J: TRBJ2-7
CDR3: CASSIPGYEQYF
DNA: TGTGCCAGTAGTATCCCCGGATACGAGCAGTACTTC

D: TRBD1
size: NA
V: TRBV25-1
J: TRBJ1-6
CDR3: CASRPGGNSPLHF
DNA: TGTGCCAGCAGGCCAGGGGGCAATTCACCCCTCCACTTT

D: NA
size: NA
V: TRBV7-8
J: TRBJ2-4
CDR3: CASSQGQLKNIQYF
DNA: TGTGCCAGCAGCCAAGGACAGTTGAAAAACATTCAGTACTTC

D: TRBD1
size: NA
V: TRBV9
J: TRBJ2-3
CDR3: CASSLGQGEQDTQYF
DNA: TGTGCCAGCAGCCTCGGACAGGGGGAACAAGATACGCAGTATTTT

D: TRBD1
size: NA
V: TRBV30
J: TRBJ2-3
CDR3: CAWSGTGATDTQYF
DNA: TGTGCCTGGAGCGGTACAGGGGCCACAGATACGCAGTATTTT

D: NA
size: NA
V: TRBV2
J: TRBJ2-7
CDR3: CASSEVAGWYF
DNA: TGTGCCAGCAGTGAAGTGGCAGGGTGGTACTTC

D: NA
size: NA
V: TRBV9
J: TRBJ2-7
CDR3: CASSKSGPISEQYF
DNA: TGTGCCAGCAGCAAGTCAGGACCGATTTCCGAGCAGTACTTC

D: TRBD1
size: NA
V: TRBV7-9
J: TRBJ2-7
CDR3: CASSLAPRDRADEQYF
DNA: TGTGCCAGCAGCTTAGCGCCTCGGGACAGGGCTGACGAGCAGTACTTC

D: TRBD2
size: NA
V: TRBV9
J: TRBJ2-1
CDR3: CASSVLAGELSYNEQFF
DNA: TGTGCCAGCAGCGTACTAGCGGGGGAGCTTTCCTACAATGAGCAGTTCTTC

D: NA
size: NA
V: TRBV11-2
J: TRBJ2-3
CDR3: CASSLAGLGTDTQYF
DNA: TGTGCCAGCAGCTTAGCGGGTCTCGGCACAGATACGCAGTATTTT

D: NA
size: NA
V: TRBV7-9
J: TRBJ2-2
CDR3: CASSLIGELFF
DNA: TGTGCCAGCAGCTTAATCGGGGAGCTGTTTTTT

D: NA
size: NA
V: TRBV7-9
J: TRBJ2-2
CDR3: CASVQDTGELFF
DNA: TGTGCCAGCGTACAAGACACCGGGGAGCTGTTTTTT

D: TRBD2
size: NA
V: TRBV7-7
J: TRBJ2-5
CDR3: CASSSLAGGSLYQETQYF
DNA: TGTGCCAGCAGCTCTCTAGCGGGGGGCTCCCTTTACCAAGAGACCCAGTACTTC

D: NA
size: NA
V: TRBV7-9
J: TRBJ2-7
CDR3: CASATVAIYEQYF
DNA: TGTGCCAGCGCTACGGTAGCTATTTACGAGCAGTACTTC

D: NA
size: once
V: TRBV7-6
J: TRBJ2-7
CDR3: CASSLGGGGYEQYF
DNA: TGTGCCAGCAGCTTAGGTGGGGGTGGATACGAGCAGTACTTC

D: TRBD2
size: NA
V: TRBV4-2
J: TRBJ2-5
CDR3: CASSQEGGGRPDETQYF
DNA: TGTGCCAGCAGCCAAGAAGGCGGGGGAAGGCCAGATGAGACCCAGTACTTC

D: NA
size: NA
V: TRBV7-2
J: TRBJ2-3
CDR3: CASSSWGADSTDTQYF
DNA: TGTGCCAGCAGCTCGTGGGGAGCAGATAGCACAGATACGCAGTATTTT

D: NA
size: NA
V: TRBV27
J: TRBJ2-7
CDR3: CASSLSSRSYEQYF
DNA: TGTGCCAGCAGTTTATCGAGTCGGTCCTACGAGCAGTACTTC